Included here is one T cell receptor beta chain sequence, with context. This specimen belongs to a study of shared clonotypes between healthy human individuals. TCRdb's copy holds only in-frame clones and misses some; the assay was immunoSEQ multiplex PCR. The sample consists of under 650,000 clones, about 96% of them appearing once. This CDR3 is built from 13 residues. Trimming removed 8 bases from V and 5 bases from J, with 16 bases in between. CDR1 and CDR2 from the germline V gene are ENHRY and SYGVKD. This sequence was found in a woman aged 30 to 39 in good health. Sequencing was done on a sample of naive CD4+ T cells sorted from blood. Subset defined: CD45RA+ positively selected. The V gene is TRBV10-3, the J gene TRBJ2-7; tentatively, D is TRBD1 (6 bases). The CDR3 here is CAIFPTGGDEQYF. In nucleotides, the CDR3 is TGTGCCATCTTTCCGACAGGTGGCGACGAGCAGTACTTC.